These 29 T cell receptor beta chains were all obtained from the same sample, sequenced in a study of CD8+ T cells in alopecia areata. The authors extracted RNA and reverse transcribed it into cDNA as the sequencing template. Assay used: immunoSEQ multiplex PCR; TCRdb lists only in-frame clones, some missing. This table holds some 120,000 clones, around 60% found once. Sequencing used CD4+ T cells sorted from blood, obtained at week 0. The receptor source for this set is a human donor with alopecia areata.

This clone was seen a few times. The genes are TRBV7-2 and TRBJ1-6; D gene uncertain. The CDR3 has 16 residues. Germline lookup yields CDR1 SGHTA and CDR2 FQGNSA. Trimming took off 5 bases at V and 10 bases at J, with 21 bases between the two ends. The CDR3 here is CASSPTPYMGDSPLHF. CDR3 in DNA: TGTGCCAGCAGCCCCACCCCTTACATGGGCGACTCACCCCTCCACTTT.

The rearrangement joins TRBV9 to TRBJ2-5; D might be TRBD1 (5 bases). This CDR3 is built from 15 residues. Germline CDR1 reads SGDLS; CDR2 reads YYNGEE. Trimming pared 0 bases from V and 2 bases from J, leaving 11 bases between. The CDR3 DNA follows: TGTGCCAGCAGCGTAGCACCGACAGCGCAAGAGACCCAGTACTTC. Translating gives CASSVAPTAQETQYF.

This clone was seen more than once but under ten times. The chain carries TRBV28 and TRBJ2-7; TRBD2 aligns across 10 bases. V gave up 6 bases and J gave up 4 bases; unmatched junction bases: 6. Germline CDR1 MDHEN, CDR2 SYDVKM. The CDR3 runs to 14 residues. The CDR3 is CASSRGLAAYEQYF. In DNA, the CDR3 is TGTGCCAGCAGCCGAGGACTAGCGGCTTACGAGCAGTACTTC.

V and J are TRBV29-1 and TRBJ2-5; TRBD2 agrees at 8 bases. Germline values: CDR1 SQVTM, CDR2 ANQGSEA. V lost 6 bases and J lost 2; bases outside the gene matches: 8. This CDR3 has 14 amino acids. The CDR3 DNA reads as TGCAGCGTCGGGGCGGGGGGAAGGCAAGAGACCCAGTACTTC. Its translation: CSVGAGGRQETQYF. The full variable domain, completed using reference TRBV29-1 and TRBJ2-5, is SAVISQKPSRDICQRGTSLTIQCQVDSQVTMMFWYRQQPGQSLTLIATANQGSEATYESGFVIDKFPISRPNLTFSTLTVSNMSPEDSSIYLCSVGAGGRQETQYFGPGTRLLVL.

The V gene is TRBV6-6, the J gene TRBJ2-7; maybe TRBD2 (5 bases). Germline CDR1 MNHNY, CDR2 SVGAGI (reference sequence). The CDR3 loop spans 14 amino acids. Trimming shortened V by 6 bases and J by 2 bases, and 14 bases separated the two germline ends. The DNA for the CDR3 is TGTGCCAGCAGCCGGGGTAGAACCACCTACGAGCAGTACTTC. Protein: CASSRGRTTYEQYF.

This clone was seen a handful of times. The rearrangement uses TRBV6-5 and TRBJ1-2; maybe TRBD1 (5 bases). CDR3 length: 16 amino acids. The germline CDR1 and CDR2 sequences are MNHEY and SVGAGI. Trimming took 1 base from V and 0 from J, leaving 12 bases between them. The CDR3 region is CASSYLSGNANYGYTF. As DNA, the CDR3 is TGTGCCAGCAGTTACTTATCAGGGAACGCTAACTATGGCTACACCTTC.

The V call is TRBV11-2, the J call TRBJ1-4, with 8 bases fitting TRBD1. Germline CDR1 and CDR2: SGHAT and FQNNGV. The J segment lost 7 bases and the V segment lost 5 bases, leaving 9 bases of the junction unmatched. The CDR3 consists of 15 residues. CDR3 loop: CASSRYGTGGEKLFF. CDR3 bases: TGTGCCAGCAGCCGTTACGGGACAGGCGGTGAAAAACTGTTTTTT.

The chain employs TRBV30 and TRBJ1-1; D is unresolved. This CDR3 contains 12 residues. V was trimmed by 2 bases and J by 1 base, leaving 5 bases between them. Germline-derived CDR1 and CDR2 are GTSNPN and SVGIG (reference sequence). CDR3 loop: CAWSKRNTEAFF. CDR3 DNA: TGTGCCTGGAGTAAGAGGAACACTGAAGCTTTCTTT.

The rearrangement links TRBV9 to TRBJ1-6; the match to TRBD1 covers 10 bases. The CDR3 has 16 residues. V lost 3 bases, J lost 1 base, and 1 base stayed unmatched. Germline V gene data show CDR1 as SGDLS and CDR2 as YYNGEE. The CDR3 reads CASSGTGGSYNSPLHF. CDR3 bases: TGTGCCAGCAGCGGGACAGGGGGGTCCTATAATTCACCCCTCCACTTT. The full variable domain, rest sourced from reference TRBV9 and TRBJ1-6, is DSGVTQTPKHLITATGQRVTLRCSPRSGDLSVYWYQQSLDQGLQFLIQYYNGEERAKGNILERFSAQQFPDLHSELNLSSLELGDSALYFCASSGTGGSYNSPLHFGNGTRLTVT.

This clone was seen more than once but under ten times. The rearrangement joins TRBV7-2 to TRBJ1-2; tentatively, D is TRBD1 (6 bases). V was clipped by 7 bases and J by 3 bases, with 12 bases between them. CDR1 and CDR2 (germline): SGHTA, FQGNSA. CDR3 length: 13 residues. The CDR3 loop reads CASIGQFDYGYTF. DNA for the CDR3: TGTGCCAGCATCGGACAGTTCGACTATGGCTACACCTTC.

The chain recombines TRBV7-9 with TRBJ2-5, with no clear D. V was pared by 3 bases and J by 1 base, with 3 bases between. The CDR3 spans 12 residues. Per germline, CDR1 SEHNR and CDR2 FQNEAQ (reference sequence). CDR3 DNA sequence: TGTGCCAGCAGCTTCAGCCAAGAGACCCAGTACTTC. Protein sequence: CASSFSQETQYF.

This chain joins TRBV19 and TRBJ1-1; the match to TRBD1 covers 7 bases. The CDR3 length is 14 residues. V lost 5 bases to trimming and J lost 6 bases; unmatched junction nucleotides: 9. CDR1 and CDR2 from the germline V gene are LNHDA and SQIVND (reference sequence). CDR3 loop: CASSYSGGGAEAFF. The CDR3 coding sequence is TGTGCCAGTAGTTACTCAGGGGGAGGGGCTGAAGCTTTCTTT.

As DNA, the CDR3 is TGTGCCAGCGGTTACAGGGATGGCTACACCTTC. Translated, it gives CASGYRDGYTF. J is TRBJ1-2 and V is TRBV25-1; the D gene is possibly TRBD1 (6 bases). Trimming shortened V by 8 bases and J by 6 bases, and 10 bases separated the two germline ends. In germline, CDR1 is MGHDK, CDR2 SYGVNS. The CDR3 is made up of 11 amino acids.

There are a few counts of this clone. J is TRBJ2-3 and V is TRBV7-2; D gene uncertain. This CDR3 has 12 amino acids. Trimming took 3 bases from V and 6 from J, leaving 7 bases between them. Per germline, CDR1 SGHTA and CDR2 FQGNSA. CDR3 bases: TGTGCCAGCAGCTTCGATGGGGATACGCAGTATTTT. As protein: CASSFDGDTQYF. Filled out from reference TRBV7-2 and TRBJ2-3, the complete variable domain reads GAGVSQSPSNKVTEKGKDVELRCDPISGHTALYWYRQSLGQGLEFLIYFQGNSAPDKSGLPSDRFSAERTGGSVSTLTIQRTQQEDSAVYLCASSFDGDTQYFGPGTRLTVL.

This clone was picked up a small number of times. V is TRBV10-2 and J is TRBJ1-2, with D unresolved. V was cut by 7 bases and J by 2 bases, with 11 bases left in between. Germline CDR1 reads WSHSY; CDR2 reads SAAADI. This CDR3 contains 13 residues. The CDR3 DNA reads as TGCGCCAGCACGGTGGCGTCGAACTATGGCTACACCTTC. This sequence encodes CASTVASNYGYTF.

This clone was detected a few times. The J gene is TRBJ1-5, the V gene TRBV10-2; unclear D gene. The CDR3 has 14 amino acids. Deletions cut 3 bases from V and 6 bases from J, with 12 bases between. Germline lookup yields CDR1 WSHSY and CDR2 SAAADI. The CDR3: CASSDLGSGQPQHF. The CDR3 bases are TGCGCCAGCAGTGACTTGGGGAGCGGTCAGCCCCAGCATTTT.

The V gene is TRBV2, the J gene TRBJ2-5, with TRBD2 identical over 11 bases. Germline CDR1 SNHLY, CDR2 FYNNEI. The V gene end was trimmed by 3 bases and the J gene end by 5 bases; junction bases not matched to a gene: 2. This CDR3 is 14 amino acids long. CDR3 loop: CASSDPSGRETQYF. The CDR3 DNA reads TGTGCCAGCAGTGATCCTAGCGGGAGGGAGACCCAGTACTTC.

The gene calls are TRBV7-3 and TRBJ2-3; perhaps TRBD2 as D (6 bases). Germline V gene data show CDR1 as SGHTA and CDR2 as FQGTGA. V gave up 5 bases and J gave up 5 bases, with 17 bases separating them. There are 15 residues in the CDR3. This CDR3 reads CASSTGLRAKDTQYF. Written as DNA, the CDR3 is TGTGCCAGCAGCACGGGACTCAGGGCAAAAGATACGCAGTATTTT.

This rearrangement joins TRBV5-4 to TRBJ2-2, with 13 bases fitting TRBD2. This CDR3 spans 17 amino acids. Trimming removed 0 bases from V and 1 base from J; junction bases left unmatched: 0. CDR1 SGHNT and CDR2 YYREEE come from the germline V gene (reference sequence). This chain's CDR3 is CASSLGLAGGNTGELFF. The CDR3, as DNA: TGTGCCAGCAGCTTGGGACTAGCGGGAGGGAACACCGGGGAGCTGTTTTTT.

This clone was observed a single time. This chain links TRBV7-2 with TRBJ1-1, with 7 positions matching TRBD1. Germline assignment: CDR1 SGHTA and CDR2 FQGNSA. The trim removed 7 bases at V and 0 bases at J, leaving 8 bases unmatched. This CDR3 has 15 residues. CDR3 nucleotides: TGTGCCAGCACTCGACAGGGACAAATGAACACTGAAGCTTTCTTT. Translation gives CASTRQGQMNTEAFF.

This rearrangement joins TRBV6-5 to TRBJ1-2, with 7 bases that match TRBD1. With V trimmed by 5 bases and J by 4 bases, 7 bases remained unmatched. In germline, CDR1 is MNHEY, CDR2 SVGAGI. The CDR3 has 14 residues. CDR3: CASSRDSRSYGYTF. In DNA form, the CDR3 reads TGTGCCAGCAGTCGGGACAGCCGGAGCTATGGCTACACCTTC.

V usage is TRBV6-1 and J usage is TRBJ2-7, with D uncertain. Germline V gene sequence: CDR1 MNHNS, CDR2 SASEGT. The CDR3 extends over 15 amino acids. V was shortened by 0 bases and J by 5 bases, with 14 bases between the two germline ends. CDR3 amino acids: CASSEAIWRSHEQYF. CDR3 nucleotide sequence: TGTGCCAGCAGTGAAGCGATCTGGAGAAGCCACGAGCAGTACTTC.

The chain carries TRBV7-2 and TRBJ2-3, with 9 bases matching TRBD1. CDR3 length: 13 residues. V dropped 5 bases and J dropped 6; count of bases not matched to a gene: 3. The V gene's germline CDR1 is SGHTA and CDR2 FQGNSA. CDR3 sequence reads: CASSIDRGDTQYF. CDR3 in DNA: TGTGCCAGCAGCATTGACAGGGGGGATACGCAGTATTTT.

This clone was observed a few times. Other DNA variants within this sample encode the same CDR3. The CDR3 DNA reads as TGCGCCAGCAGCCAAGAGTCTGGAAACACCATATATTTT. Residues: CASSQESGNTIYF. The V and J genes are TRBV4-3 and TRBJ1-3; D gene ambiguous. V was pared by 0 bases and J by 1 base, with 1 base between. This CDR3 spans 13 amino acids. Germline CDR1 and CDR2: LGHNA and YSLEER.

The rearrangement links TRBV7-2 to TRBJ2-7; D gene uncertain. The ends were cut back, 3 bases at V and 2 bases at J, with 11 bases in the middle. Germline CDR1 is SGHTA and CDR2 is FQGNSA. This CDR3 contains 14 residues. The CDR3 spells CASSFQAATYEQYF. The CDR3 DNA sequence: TGTGCCAGCAGCTTCCAGGCAGCGACCTACGAGCAGTACTTC.

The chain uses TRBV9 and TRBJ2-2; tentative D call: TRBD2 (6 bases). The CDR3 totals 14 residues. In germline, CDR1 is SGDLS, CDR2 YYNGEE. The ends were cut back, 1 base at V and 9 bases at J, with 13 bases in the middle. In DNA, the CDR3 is TGTGCCAGCAGCGTATCGGGGGAAGGCCGGGAGCTGTTTTTT. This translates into CASSVSGEGRELFF.

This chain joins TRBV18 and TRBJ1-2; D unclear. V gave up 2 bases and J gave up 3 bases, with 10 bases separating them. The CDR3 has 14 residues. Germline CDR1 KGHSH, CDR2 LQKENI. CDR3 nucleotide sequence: TGTGCCAGCTCACCAGCAGATACCTACTATGGCTACACCTTC. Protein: CASSPADTYYGYTF.

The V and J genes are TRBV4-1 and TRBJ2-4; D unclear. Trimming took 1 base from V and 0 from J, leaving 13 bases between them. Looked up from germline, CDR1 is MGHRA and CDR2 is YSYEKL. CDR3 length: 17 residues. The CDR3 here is CASSQAGQSLAKNIQYF. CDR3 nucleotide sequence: TGCGCCAGCAGCCAAGCCGGGCAGTCACTAGCCAAAAACATTCAGTACTTC.

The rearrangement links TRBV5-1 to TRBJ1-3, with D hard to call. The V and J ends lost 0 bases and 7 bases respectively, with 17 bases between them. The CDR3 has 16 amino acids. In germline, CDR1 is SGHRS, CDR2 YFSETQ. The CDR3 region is CASSLDSVAVGNTIYF. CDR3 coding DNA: TGCGCCAGCAGCTTGGACTCTGTGGCGGTTGGGAACACCATATATTTT.